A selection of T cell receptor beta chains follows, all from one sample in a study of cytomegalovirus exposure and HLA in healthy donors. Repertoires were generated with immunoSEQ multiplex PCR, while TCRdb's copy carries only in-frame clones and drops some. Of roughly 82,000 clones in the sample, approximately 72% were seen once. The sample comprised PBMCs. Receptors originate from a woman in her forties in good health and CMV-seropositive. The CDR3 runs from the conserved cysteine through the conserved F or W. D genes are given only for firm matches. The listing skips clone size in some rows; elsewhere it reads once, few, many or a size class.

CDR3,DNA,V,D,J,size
CASSQGANGANVLTF,TGTGCCAGCAGTCAGGGGGCGAATGGGGCCAACGTCCTGACTTTC,TRBV5-5,TRBD1,TRBJ2-6,NA
CATSGGLQGANEKLFF,TGTGCCACCAGCGGAGGCCTACAGGGGGCGAATGAAAAACTGTTTTTT,TRBV15,TRBD1,TRBJ1-4,once
CASSLQGDTGELFF,TGCGCCAGCAGCTTGCAGGGGGACACCGGGGAGCTGTTTTTT,TRBV5-1,TRBD1,TRBJ2-2,NA
CASSLLTSGSTGELFF,TGTGCCAGCAGCTTGCTTACTAGCGGGAGTACCGGGGAGCTGTTTTTT,TRBV5-5,TRBD2,TRBJ2-2,NA
CASSADELGIQYF,TGTGCCAGCTCAGCCGACGAGCTAGGCATTCAGTACTTC,TRBV18,NA,TRBJ2-4,NA
CASSQDWGTSTNNEQFF,TGTGCCAGCAGCCAAGATTGGGGGACTAGCACCAACAATGAGCAGTTCTTC,TRBV14,TRBD2,TRBJ2-1,NA
CASSEHRGKGTEAFF,TGTGCCAGCAGTGAACACAGGGGGAAGGGCACTGAAGCTTTCTTT,TRBV25-1,TRBD1,TRBJ1-1,NA
CASSLNSGGRYEQYF,TGTGCCAGCAGCTTGAACAGCGGGGGGCGGTACGAGCAGTACTTC,TRBV7-2,TRBD2,TRBJ2-7,NA
CASSPTVAVQYF,TGTGCCAGCAGTCCAACGGTAGCGGTGCAGTACTTC,TRBV28,NA,TRBJ2-7,few
CASSWAGQGLEEQFF,TGTGCCAGCAGCTGGGCGGGACAGGGATTGGAGGAGCAGTTCTTC,TRBV5-6,TRBD1,TRBJ2-1,NA
CASSQEGGSTDTQYF,TGCGCCAGCAGCCAAGAAGGCGGGAGCACAGATACGCAGTATTTT,TRBV4-1,NA,TRBJ2-3,NA
CASSQGTGANVLTF,TGCGCCAGCAGCCAGGGGACCGGGGCCAACGTCCTGACTTTC,TRBV5-1,NA,TRBJ2-6,few
CASSRTSGETQYF,TGTGCCAGTAGTAGGACTAGCGGAGAGACCCAGTACTTC,TRBV19,TRBD2,TRBJ2-5,NA
CASSSGGPGYEQFF,TGTGCCAGCAGCTCGGGGGGCCCCGGCTATGAGCAGTTCTTC,TRBV5-4,NA,TRBJ2-1,NA
CASSDFGQPQHF,TGTGCCAGCAGTGATTTTGGCCAGCCCCAGCATTTT,TRBV2,NA,TRBJ1-5,NA
CAWRPSGSTDTQYF,TGTGCCTGGAGACCTAGCGGGAGCACAGATACGCAGTATTTT,TRBV30,TRBD2,TRBJ2-3,NA
CASRDTNNYGYTF,TGTGCCAGCAGGGACACGAATAACTATGGCTACACCTTC,TRBV27,NA,TRBJ1-2,NA
CASSTHQNTEAFF,TGTGCCAGCAGCACACACCAGAACACTGAAGCTTTCTTT,TRBV7-2,NA,TRBJ1-1,NA
CASRETGGAEAFF,TGTGCCAGCAGGGAAACCGGGGGAGCTGAAGCTTTCTTT,TRBV5-6,NA,TRBJ1-1,NA
CASSERSGRAGRTDTQYF,TGTGCCAGCAGTGAACGGAGCGGGAGGGCCGGTAGGACAGATACGCAGTATTTT,TRBV6-1,TRBD2,TRBJ2-3,NA
CASSGRWEVDYYGYTF,TGTGCCAGCAGTGGTAGGTGGGAGGTCGATTACTATGGCTACACCTTC,TRBV2,NA,TRBJ1-2,NA
CASMTPGGHAYF,TGTGCCAGCATGACACCAGGGGGGCACGCGTACTTC,TRBV6-5,NA,TRBJ2-7,once
CASSRELAGVYNEQFF,TGTGCCAGCAGTAGGGAACTAGCGGGAGTCTACAATGAGCAGTTCTTC,TRBV6-4,TRBD2,TRBJ2-1,NA
CASSPLGAGGHADTQYF,TGTGCCAGCAGCCCCCTAGGAGCGGGGGGGCACGCAGATACGCAGTATTTT,TRBV9,TRBD2,TRBJ2-3,NA
CATSREWTGRDTQYF,TGTGCCACCAGCAGAGAGTGGACAGGGAGGGATACGCAGTATTTT,TRBV15,TRBD1,TRBJ2-3,NA
CASSEIRTSGTYEQYF,TGCGCCAGCAGTGAAATTCGGACTAGCGGGACCTACGAGCAGTACTTC,TRBV10-1,TRBD2,TRBJ2-7,NA
CSGGGSTEAFF,TGCAGTGGGGGGGGAAGCACTGAAGCTTTCTTT,TRBV20-1,NA,TRBJ1-1,NA
CASSPGQTTTNEKLFF,TGCGCCAGCAGCCCGGGACAGACCACAACTAATGAAAAACTGTTTTTT,TRBV5-1,TRBD1,TRBJ1-4,NA
CASTSGGAYNEQFF,TGTGCCAGCACTTCTGGGGGGGCCTACAATGAGCAGTTCTTC,TRBV28,TRBD2,TRBJ2-1,NA
CASRQGGLQAFF,TGTGCCAGCCGACAGGGGGGGCTACAGGCTTTCTTT,TRBV28,TRBD1,TRBJ1-1,NA
CASSPGGGPGNTIYF,TGTGCCAGCAGCCCAGGCGGGGGCCCTGGAAACACCATATATTTT,TRBV7-9,NA,TRBJ1-3,NA
CASSESRNTQYF,TGCGCCAGCAGTGAGTCTAGAAATACGCAGTATTTT,TRBV10-1,NA,TRBJ2-3,NA
CAWRVLGLKEQYF,TGTGCCTGGAGAGTCCTCGGACTCAAGGAGCAGTACTTC,TRBV30,NA,TRBJ2-7,NA